The 3 T cell receptor beta chains below come from one sample, sequenced in a study of cytomegalovirus exposure and HLA in healthy donors. PCR was performed using 60 Vbeta and 13 Jbeta primers. This table comes from immunoSEQ multiplex PCR, and its TCRdb copy is limited to in-frame clones, with some not included. The table shows a few hundred thousand clones, with about 74% occurring only once. Sequenced material: PBMCs. Receptors were obtained from a man aged 35 to 55 in good health and CMV-seronegative.

The V and J genes are TRBV4-2 and TRBJ2-7; TRBD2 is a possible D gene (5 bases). The CDR3 is 16 amino acids. V dropped 0 bases and J dropped 6 bases, with 18 bases sitting between them. Germline CDR1 LGHNA, CDR2 YNFKEQ. CDR3 DNA: TGTGCCAGCAGCCAAGATAATCTAGCTTTGGGCTCCGAGCAGTACTTC. The encoded protein is CASSQDNLALGSEQYF.

The chain combines TRBV4-3 with TRBJ1-1, with D perhaps matching TRBD1 (5 bases). The CDR3 is 17 residues long. The V gene's germline CDR1 is LGHNA and CDR2 YSLEER. Trimming pared 0 bases from V and 0 bases from J, leaving 14 bases between. CDR3 DNA sequence: TGCGCCAGCAGCCAAGATGGGGCAGGTCGCTTGAACACTGAAGCTTTCTTT. Translation: CASSQDGAGRLNTEAFF.

The chain carries TRBV5-6 and TRBJ2-5; 11 bases fit TRBD2. Germline trimming cut 0 bases from V and 2 bases from J; bases unmatched to any gene: 12. The CDR3 has 19 residues. The V gene's germline CDR1 is SGHDT and CDR2 YYEEEE. The CDR3 loop reads CASSLERAPGLAEQETQYF. The DNA for the CDR3 is TGTGCCAGCAGCTTGGAACGGGCCCCGGGACTAGCGGAACAAGAGACCCAGTACTTC.